Listed below are T cell receptor beta chains from one sample, sequenced in a study of blood T cell repertoires in COVID-19. The data were produced by immunoSEQ multiplex PCR, yet TCRdb's version contains in-frame clones alone and is incomplete. The repertoire holds a few hundred thousand clones, under 85% seen once, with about 4.8% in the top ten. Input material: PBMCs or T cells enriched from blood (not recorded which). Source of these receptors: a woman in her fifties or sixties who had recovered from COVID-19. Both conserved end residues are trimmed from each CDR3.

V gene: TRBV30
J gene: TRBJ2-7
CDR3 protein: AWTLQTSGYYEQY

V gene: TRBV19
J gene: TRBJ1-1
CDR3 protein: ASSMLGGIDEAF

V gene: TRBV7-8
J gene: TRBJ1-3
CDR3 protein: ASSLGGAGNTIY

V gene: TRBV7-3
J gene: TRBJ2-3
CDR3 protein: ASSLTGQNTDTQY

V gene: TRBV5-4
J gene: TRBJ2-1
CDR3 protein: ASSFRQNDEQF

V gene: TRBV6-5
J gene: TRBJ1-1
CDR3 protein: ASSYRGNPEAF

V gene: TRBV30
J gene: TRBJ1-1
CDR3 protein: AWSVHRGGGGTEAF

V gene: TRBV9
J gene: TRBJ1-1
CDR3 protein: ASSVDGANTEAF

V gene: TRBV2
J gene: TRBJ2-7
CDR3 protein: ASSEGGTEQY

V gene: TRBV5-1
J gene: TRBJ2-7
CDR3 protein: ASSLGTSGGAREQY

V gene: TRBV2
J gene: TRBJ2-2
CDR3 protein: ASSGTPTGTGGTGELF

V gene: TRBV6-2/TRBV6-3
J gene: TRBJ1-3
CDR3 protein: ASSYGGSPGNTIY

V gene: TRBV7-2
J gene: TRBJ2-1
CDR3 protein: ASSPTGTYNEQF

V gene: TRBV4-2
J gene: TRBJ2-7
CDR3 protein: ASSQGSGASGGAHPNEQY

V gene: TRBV6-2/TRBV6-3
J gene: TRBJ1-2
CDR3 protein: ASSYRKGGGYT

V gene: TRBV3-1/TRBV3-2
J gene: TRBJ2-3
CDR3 protein: ASSQRGTYGDTQY

V gene: TRBV15
J gene: TRBJ1-2
CDR3 protein: ATGGTGYNYGYT

V gene: TRBV6-2/TRBV6-3
J gene: TRBJ2-7
CDR3 protein: ASSYSTGYEQY

V gene: TRBV19
J gene: TRBJ2-1
CDR3 protein: ASRAGRESPYNEQF

V gene: TRBV14
J gene: TRBJ1-1
CDR3 protein: ASSQTRLEAF

V gene: TRBV5-6
J gene: TRBJ1-1
CDR3 protein: ASSHAGANTEAF

V gene: TRBV27
J gene: TRBJ1-3
CDR3 protein: ASSLQGAIGNTIY

V gene: TRBV19
J gene: TRBJ1-1
CDR3 protein: ASSDRDRGFGTEAF

V gene: TRBV6-5
J gene: TRBJ1-5
CDR3 protein: ASSRDSVIQPQH

V gene: TRBV13
J gene: TRBJ2-5
CDR3 protein: ASSKEPGLAQETQY

V gene: TRBV10-3
J gene: TRBJ1-1
CDR3 protein: AITNGNTEAF

V gene: TRBV19
J gene: TRBJ1-5
CDR3 protein: ASSKGVGPQH

V gene: TRBV4-3
J gene: TRBJ2-3
CDR3 protein: ASSQFSSGSTDTQY

V gene: TRBV5-1
J gene: TRBJ1-2
CDR3 protein: ASSPDRDRGYT

V gene: TRBV30
J gene: TRBJ2-7
CDR3 protein: ALHNSYEQY

V gene: TRBV27
J gene: TRBJ1-5
CDR3 protein: ASSLGTGGGQPQH

V gene: TRBV4-1
J gene: TRBJ1-5
CDR3 protein: ASSQRGTDRLNHQPQH

V gene: TRBV7-2
J gene: TRBJ2-6
CDR3 protein: ASSPEFSGANVLT

V gene: TRBV4-3
J gene: TRBJ1-6
CDR3 protein: ASSQDHPSRTGSGNNSPLH

V gene: TRBV9
J gene: TRBJ2-7
CDR3 protein: ASSPGGTTDYEQY